This TCR beta chain was recorded in a study of type 1 regulatory T cells. About the study: T-allo10 is an in vitro-generated, Tr1-enriched CD4 T cell product specific for alloantigen.

The study's findings and limits: Compared with non-type 1 regulatory T cells, type 1 regulatory T cells showed a more restricted TCR repertoire.

This clonotype was seen a handful of times. Antigen unknown. TCRdb re-called the reads through MiXCR, storing one row per CDR3 protein. The sample consists of about 42,000 distinct CDR3 sequences, over 9% of them appearing once. Per the germline V gene, CDR1 is SGHAT and CDR2 is FQNNGV. V was clipped by 6 bases and J by 5 bases, with 19 bases between them. The CDR3 is 15 residues long. The receptor's source is a human donor in good health. This chain joins TRBV11-2 and TRBJ2-5, with D perhaps TRBD1 (7 bases). The sequenced sample consisted of cultured non-Tr1 T cells, either the whole culture or a sorted T cell fraction (not recorded which). The DNA of the CDR3 is TGTGCCAGCAGAAAACTTACAGGGGCGGGGGAGACCCAGTACTTC. Translating gives CASRKLTGAGETQYF.